This T cell receptor (beta chain) is drawn from a study of T cells in Graves' hyperthyroidism and ophthalmopathy. This clonotype was seen repeatedly, ten times or more. Its antigen is not known. Template material for amplifying TCR beta CDR3 regions consisted of RNA transcripts. Initially, a first-round RT-PCR of the TCR CDR3 employed the HTBI primer set. TCRdb reprocessed the multiplex PCR reads via MiXCR and lists one record per CDR3 protein. The table lists some 800,000 distinct CDR3 sequences, over 35% of them singletons. The CDR3 loop spans 14 amino acids. Unmatched junction bases numbered 5, after V lost 5 bases and J lost 5 bases. In germline, CDR1 is LNHNV, CDR2 YYDKDF (reference sequence). Graves' hyperthyroidism without ophthalmopathy progression within 18 months was termed stable. Patients between 18 and 65 years old had hyperthyroidism, newly diagnosed and lasting under 2 months. Whole-study results and caveats: It was a median approximately 7.1 months before onset that the model predicted ophthalmopathy.

Sequencing used blood. The origin of this receptor is a man in his late teens or twenties with Graves' hyperthyroidism. This sequence joins TRBV15 and TRBJ1-5; TRBD1 matches 8 bases. In nucleotides, the CDR3 is TGTGCCACCAGCGGACAGGGAGTCTATCAGCCCCAGCATTTT. Protein: CATSGQGVYQPQHF.